This T cell receptor (beta chain) was documented in a study of control samples from healthy donors and cancer patients. The CDR3 contains 16 residues. Germline-derived CDR1 and CDR2 are SNHLY and FYNNEI. With 3 bases clipped from V and 1 base from J, the junction kept 5 bases outside the gene matches. Generated by immunoSEQ multiplex PCR, the TCRdb table keeps only in-frame clones and is missing some. The sample records over 55,000 clones, 85% to 95% being singletons. This clonotype was sampled from a man aged 30 to 39 with colorectal cancer. The sample taken for sequencing was PBMCs. V gene TRBV2 combines with J gene TRBJ2-7, with 11 bases aligning to TRBD2. The CDR3 DNA follows: TGTGCCAGCAGTGACCTACTAGCGGGGGAATCCTACGAGCAGTACGTC. Protein product: CASSDLLAGESYEQYV.